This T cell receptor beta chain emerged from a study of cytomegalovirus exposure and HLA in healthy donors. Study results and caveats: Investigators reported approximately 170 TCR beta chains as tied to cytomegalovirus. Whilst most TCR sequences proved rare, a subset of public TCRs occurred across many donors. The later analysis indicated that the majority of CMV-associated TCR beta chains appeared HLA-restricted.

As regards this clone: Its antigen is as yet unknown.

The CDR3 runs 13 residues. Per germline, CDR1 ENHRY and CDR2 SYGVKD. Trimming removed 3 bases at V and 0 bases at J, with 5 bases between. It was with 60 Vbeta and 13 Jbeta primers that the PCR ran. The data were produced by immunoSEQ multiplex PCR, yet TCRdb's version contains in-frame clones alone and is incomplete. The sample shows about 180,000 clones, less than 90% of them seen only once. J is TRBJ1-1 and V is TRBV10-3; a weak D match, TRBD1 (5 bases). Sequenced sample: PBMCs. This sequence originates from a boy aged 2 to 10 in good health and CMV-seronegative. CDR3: CAISDRVNTEAFF. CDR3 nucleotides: TGTGCCATCAGTGACAGGGTGAACACTGAAGCTTTCTTT.